Below, one TCR beta chain is given with its context. What it recognizes is unknown. Russia was home to the donors, healthy Caucasian individuals aged about 6 to 90. Each sample yielded at least 6 micrograms of PBMC total RNA. It was with a sample-barcoded 5' primer and a J-beta primer mix that a second PCR of roughly 7 to 12 cycles was run. TCRdb passed the 5' RACE reads through MiXCR, listing each CDR3 protein once. Of around 2 million distinct CDR3 sequences in the sample, about two fifths were seen once. These data are taken from a study of blood T cells in healthy people across ages. Study findings and constraints: Getting older went along with TCR beta diversity per million T cells dropping roughly linearly.

This CDR3 has 12 residues. The germline V gene encodes CDR1 PRHDT and CDR2 FYEKMQ (reference sequence). This receptor was obtained from a human donor in good health. The chain employs TRBV13 and TRBJ2-7; TRBD2 might be the D (5 bases). The DNA end favors TRBJ2-5, so the J call may be wrong. The material sequenced was blood. CDR3 sequence reads: CASSFDGLTQYF. In DNA, the CDR3 is TGTGCCAGCAGCTTCGACGGACTGACCCAGTACTTC.